Listed below are T cell receptor beta chains from one sample, sequenced in a study of post-analysis software for immune sequencing data. TCRdb ran MiXCR on the PCR reads and lists one entry per CDR3 protein. This sample carries 350,000 to 500,000 distinct CDR3 sequences, 30% to 40% of them seen once, and the ten largest clones take 7.5% to 8.5%. The sequenced sample consisted of blood. Receptors were obtained from a girl aged 2-9 years with multiple sclerosis. Each CDR3 is given with its conserved first and last residue. D genes are given only for firm matches. Clone size is given for some rows only: seen once, a few or many times, or a class if the clone is expanded.

d_call: .; j_call: TRBJ2-3; v_call: TRBV12-3/TRBV12-4; clone_size: .; cdr3_aa: CASSLSDGTEYF; cdr3_nt: TGTGCCAGCAGTTTAAGTGACGGTACGGAGTATTTT
d_call: .; j_call: TRBJ2-5; v_call: TRBV5-1; clone_size: once; cdr3_aa: CASSGGRNQETQYF; cdr3_nt: TGCGCCAGCAGCGGCGGCAGAAATCAAGAGACCCAGTACTTC
d_call: TRBD1; j_call: TRBJ1-2; v_call: TRBV29-1; clone_size: .; cdr3_aa: CSVVAGTGGEGYTF; cdr3_nt: TGTAGCGTTGTGGCCGGGACAGGGGGAGAAGGCTACACCTTC
d_call: .; j_call: TRBJ2-1; v_call: TRBV7-2; clone_size: few; cdr3_aa: CASSLEGEVNNEQFF; cdr3_nt: TGTGCCAGCAGCTTAGAAGGAGAGGTGAACAATGAGCAGTTCTTC
d_call: TRBD1; j_call: TRBJ2-7; v_call: TRBV28; clone_size: .; cdr3_aa: CASHTLTGRSYEQYF; cdr3_nt: TGTGCCAGCCACACCCTGACAGGGCGAAGCTACGAGCAGTACTTC
d_call: TRBD1; j_call: TRBJ2-3; v_call: TRBV7-2; clone_size: .; cdr3_aa: CASSLGGGVGTDTQYF; cdr3_nt: TGTGCCAGCAGCTTAGGAGGGGGCGTGGGCACAGATACGCAGTATTTT
d_call: .; j_call: TRBJ2-7; v_call: TRBV5-1; clone_size: few; cdr3_aa: CASSLDAGRSYEQYF; cdr3_nt: TGCGCCAGCAGCTTGGATGCGGGAAGGTCGTACGAGCAGTACTTC
d_call: .; j_call: TRBJ2-1; v_call: TRBV7-9; clone_size: .; cdr3_aa: CASSYLVGRALYNEQFF; cdr3_nt: TGTGCCAGCAGCTATCTAGTGGGGCGGGCCCTCTACAATGAGCAGTTCTTC
d_call: .; j_call: TRBJ2-5; v_call: TRBV7-3; clone_size: once; cdr3_aa: CASSTQGGETQYF; cdr3_nt: TGTGCCAGCAGCACCCAGGGGGGAGAGACCCAGTACTTC
d_call: TRBD2; j_call: TRBJ2-5; v_call: TRBV20-1; clone_size: .; cdr3_aa: CSAKPTSEPYQETQYF; cdr3_nt: TGCAGTGCTAAGCCCACTAGCGAACCATACCAAGAGACCCAGTACTTC
d_call: .; j_call: TRBJ2-1; v_call: TRBV9; clone_size: .; cdr3_aa: CASSVAGSYNEQFF; cdr3_nt: TGTGCCAGCAGCGTAGCGGGTTCCTACAATGAGCAGTTCTTC
d_call: .; j_call: TRBJ2-7; v_call: TRBV29-1; clone_size: .; cdr3_aa: CSVEVGVGDSYEQYF; cdr3_nt: TGCAGCGTTGAAGTGGGGGTAGGAGACTCCTACGAGCAGTACTTC
d_call: TRBD1; j_call: TRBJ2-6; v_call: TRBV5-1; clone_size: .; cdr3_aa: CASTPGTGGYVGANVLTF; cdr3_nt: TGCGCCAGCACTCCAGGGACAGGGGGCTATGTGGGGGCCAACGTCCTGACTTTC
d_call: TRBD1; j_call: TRBJ1-5; v_call: TRBV12-3/TRBV12-4; clone_size: .; cdr3_aa: CASSSNRGRGASQPRHF; cdr3_nt: TGTGCCAGCAGTAGCAACAGGGGGCGCGGGGCATCGCAGCCCCGGCATTTT
d_call: TRBD2; j_call: TRBJ2-1; v_call: TRBV2; clone_size: .; cdr3_aa: CASSRPWTSGSNEQFF; cdr3_nt: TGTGCCAGCAGTCGCCCATGGACTAGCGGGAGCAATGAGCAGTTCTTC
d_call: .; j_call: TRBJ2-7; v_call: TRBV18; clone_size: .; cdr3_aa: CASSPAGRNYEQYF; cdr3_nt: TGTGCCAGCTCACCCGCGGGGCGGAACTACGAGCAGTACTTC
d_call: TRBD2; j_call: TRBJ2-5; v_call: TRBV7-7; clone_size: .; cdr3_aa: CASSSTSGGGQETQYF; cdr3_nt: TGTGCCAGCAGCTCCACTAGCGGGGGGGGCCAAGAGACCCAGTACTTC
d_call: TRBD2; j_call: TRBJ2-1; v_call: TRBV5-6; clone_size: .; cdr3_aa: CASSAPGLAGNEQFF; cdr3_nt: TGTGCCAGCAGCGCTCCGGGACTAGCGGGAAATGAGCAGTTCTTC
d_call: TRBD2; j_call: TRBJ2-7; v_call: TRBV15; clone_size: many; cdr3_aa: CATTAGVSSYEQYF; cdr3_nt: TGTGCCACAACCGCGGGAGTGAGCTCCTACGAGCAGTACTTC
d_call: TRBD1; j_call: TRBJ2-7; v_call: TRBV5-1; clone_size: .; cdr3_aa: CASSSSTGVEQYF; cdr3_nt: TGCGCCAGCAGTTCAAGTACAGGGGTCGAGCAGTACTTC
d_call: .; j_call: TRBJ1-5; v_call: TRBV3-1; clone_size: .; cdr3_aa: CASSQTPRFQPQHF; cdr3_nt: TGTGCCAGCAGCCAGACCCCCAGGTTTCAGCCCCAGCATTTT
d_call: .; j_call: TRBJ2-5; v_call: TRBV7-7; clone_size: .; cdr3_aa: CAGSPTAQETQYF; cdr3_nt: TGTGCCGGCAGCCCGACAGCACAAGAGACCCAGTACTTC
d_call: .; j_call: TRBJ2-1; v_call: TRBV7-2; clone_size: .; cdr3_aa: CASSLVSPYNEQFF; cdr3_nt: TGTGCCAGCAGCTTAGTGAGCCCCTACAATGAGCAGTTCTTC
d_call: .; j_call: TRBJ1-2; v_call: TRBV4-1; clone_size: .; cdr3_aa: CASSQAPPAGYGYTF; cdr3_nt: TGCGCCAGCAGCCAAGCTCCACCGGCAGGTTATGGCTACACCTTC
d_call: .; j_call: TRBJ1-6; v_call: TRBV6-5; clone_size: .; cdr3_aa: CASSLTGNPNNSPLHF; cdr3_nt: TGTGCCAGCAGCTTAACAGGGAATCCGAATAATTCACCCCTCCACTTT
d_call: TRBD2; j_call: TRBJ2-3; v_call: TRBV4-3; clone_size: few; cdr3_aa: CASSARRGGLAGVDDTDTQYF; cdr3_nt: TGCGCCAGCAGCGCGCGGCGGGGGGGGCTAGCGGGAGTGGATGATACAGATACGCAGTATTTT
d_call: .; j_call: TRBJ1-1; v_call: TRBV9; clone_size: .; cdr3_aa: CASSPSVMGEGLAFF; cdr3_nt: TGTGCCAGCAGCCCCTCCGTAATGGGGGAGGGATTGGCTTTCTTT
d_call: .; j_call: TRBJ2-1; v_call: TRBV11-2; clone_size: .; cdr3_aa: CASSLAPGAWIEQFF; cdr3_nt: TGTGCCAGCAGCTTAGCCCCAGGTGCTTGGATTGAGCAGTTCTTC
d_call: TRBD1; j_call: TRBJ1-1; v_call: TRBV5-1; clone_size: .; cdr3_aa: CASSTGTGSEAFF; cdr3_nt: TGCGCCAGCAGCACCGGGACAGGGTCTGAAGCTTTCTTT
d_call: .; j_call: TRBJ2-3; v_call: TRBV9; clone_size: .; cdr3_aa: CASSGLGGRTDTQYF; cdr3_nt: TGTGCCAGCAGCGGCCTGGGCGGCCGCACAGATACGCAGTATTTT
d_call: .; j_call: TRBJ2-5; v_call: TRBV12-3/TRBV12-4; clone_size: .; cdr3_aa: CASSPTLLVTIETQYF; cdr3_nt: TGTGCCAGCAGCCCTACCCTACTAGTAACCATAGAGACCCAGTACTTC
d_call: TRBD1; j_call: TRBJ1-2; v_call: TRBV7-9; clone_size: .; cdr3_aa: CASSLGQGALLYGYTF; cdr3_nt: TGTGCCAGCAGCTTGGGACAGGGGGCCCTACTCTATGGCTACACCTTC
d_call: TRBD2; j_call: TRBJ2-1; v_call: TRBV12-3/TRBV12-4; clone_size: .; cdr3_aa: CAGSPSGGAWEQFF; cdr3_nt: TGTGCCGGTAGCCCTAGCGGGGGGGCTTGGGAGCAGTTCTTC
d_call: TRBD1; j_call: TRBJ1-2; v_call: TRBV10-3; clone_size: few; cdr3_aa: CAISEFGQGAGGYTF; cdr3_nt: TGTGCCATCAGTGAGTTCGGACAGGGGGCTGGTGGCTACACCTTC
d_call: TRBD2; j_call: TRBJ2-5; v_call: TRBV18; clone_size: few; cdr3_aa: CASSPRLAGAERETQYF; cdr3_nt: TGTGCCAGCTCACCACGACTAGCGGGAGCTGAGCGAGAGACCCAGTACTTC
d_call: TRBD1; j_call: TRBJ2-7; v_call: TRBV2; clone_size: .; cdr3_aa: CASLTGTGGHEQYF; cdr3_nt: TGTGCCAGCCTAACCGGGACAGGGGGCCACGAGCAGTACTTC
d_call: TRBD1; j_call: TRBJ2-1; v_call: TRBV7-2; clone_size: few; cdr3_aa: CASRSTDRARHEQFF; cdr3_nt: TGTGCCAGCAGATCAACCGACAGGGCAAGACATGAGCAGTTCTTC
d_call: TRBD2; j_call: TRBJ2-7; v_call: TRBV29-1; clone_size: .; cdr3_aa: CSVSAGASYEQYF; cdr3_nt: TGCAGCGTTTCAGCGGGGGCTTCCTACGAGCAGTACTTC
d_call: .; j_call: TRBJ2-5; v_call: TRBV4-3; clone_size: .; cdr3_aa: CASSQDARAETQYF; cdr3_nt: TGCGCCAGCAGCCAAGACGCCAGGGCGGAGACCCAGTACTTC
d_call: .; j_call: TRBJ2-7; v_call: TRBV11-2; clone_size: .; cdr3_aa: CASSPARNNEQYF; cdr3_nt: TGTGCCAGCAGTCCAGCACGGAACAACGAGCAGTACTTC
d_call: .; j_call: TRBJ2-2; v_call: TRBV4-2; clone_size: .; cdr3_aa: CASSQDSDSRTGELFF; cdr3_nt: TGTGCCAGCAGCCAAGATAGTGACTCCAGGACCGGGGAGCTGTTTTTT
d_call: TRBD1; j_call: TRBJ2-3; v_call: TRBV7-3; clone_size: .; cdr3_aa: CACSLTGGTDTQYF; cdr3_nt: TGTGCCTGCAGCTTGACAGGGGGCACAGATACGCAGTATTTT
d_call: TRBD2; j_call: TRBJ2-3; v_call: TRBV20-1; clone_size: .; cdr3_aa: CSALSAGGSTDTQYF; cdr3_nt: TGCAGTGCTTTGTCTGCGGGGGGGAGCACAGATACGCAGTATTTT
d_call: .; j_call: TRBJ1-1; v_call: TRBV5-1; clone_size: .; cdr3_aa: CASSLVGFSMSEAFF; cdr3_nt: TGCGCCAGCAGCTTGGTGGGTTTTTCTATGTCTGAAGCTTTCTTT
d_call: .; j_call: TRBJ2-7; v_call: TRBV12-3/TRBV12-4; clone_size: few; cdr3_aa: CASSQDRGGSSYEQYF; cdr3_nt: TGTGCCAGCAGTCAAGACAGGGGCGGGAGCTCCTACGAGCAGTACTTC
d_call: .; j_call: TRBJ2-5; v_call: TRBV28; clone_size: few; cdr3_aa: CASSSPSAGAETQYF; cdr3_nt: TGTGCCAGCAGTTCACCCTCGGCAGGGGCCGAGACCCAGTACTTC
d_call: TRBD1; j_call: TRBJ1-5; v_call: TRBV7-9; clone_size: .; cdr3_aa: CASSQTGQGNQPQHF; cdr3_nt: TGTGCCAGCAGCCAGACGGGACAGGGAAATCAGCCCCAGCATTTT
d_call: TRBD2; j_call: TRBJ2-1; v_call: TRBV7-2; clone_size: few; cdr3_aa: CASSLGPSGSQNEQFF; cdr3_nt: TGTGCCAGCAGCTTAGGGCCTAGCGGGAGTCAGAATGAGCAGTTCTTC
d_call: TRBD1; j_call: TRBJ2-1; v_call: TRBV28; clone_size: .; cdr3_aa: CASSSGTGPFNEQFF; cdr3_nt: TGTGCCAGCAGCTCCGGGACAGGGCCCTTCAATGAGCAGTTCTTC
d_call: TRBD1; j_call: TRBJ1-4; v_call: TRBV7-8; clone_size: few; cdr3_aa: CASSQTGGLTTNEKLFF; cdr3_nt: TGTGCCAGCAGCCAGACAGGGGGCCTGACAACTAATGAAAAACTGTTTTTT
d_call: .; j_call: TRBJ1-6; v_call: TRBV6-5; clone_size: .; cdr3_aa: CASSRDTFLRLHF; cdr3_nt: TGTGCCAGCAGTCGTGACACATTTCTCCGCCTCCACTTT
d_call: .; j_call: TRBJ2-5; v_call: TRBV5-1; clone_size: .; cdr3_aa: CASSLGTGTETQYF; cdr3_nt: TGCGCCAGCAGCTTGGGCACAGGTACCGAGACCCAGTACTTC
d_call: TRBD1; j_call: TRBJ1-4; v_call: TRBV20-1; clone_size: .; cdr3_aa: CSAISGQAPEKLFF; cdr3_nt: TGCAGTGCTATTTCGGGACAGGCCCCTGAAAAACTGTTTTTT
d_call: .; j_call: TRBJ2-1; v_call: TRBV2; clone_size: .; cdr3_aa: CASSLRLLGFF; cdr3_nt: TGTGCCAGCAGTCTACGACTGCTGGGGTTCTTC